This TCR beta chain was identified during a study of cytomegalovirus exposure and HLA in healthy donors. Points from the study as a whole: Reportedly, a later analysis found an Asian-associated ancestry cluster had fewer N-insertions than the roughly 670-donor mean.

The PCR employed 60 Vbeta primers together with 13 Jbeta primers. The method was immunoSEQ multiplex PCR; TCRdb's version includes in-frame clones alone and lacks a portion of them. The sample lists just over 150,000 clones, 65% to 85% seen once, with roughly 6.6% in the top ten. To note about this clone: Antigen specificity is unknown.

Germline V lookup: CDR1 MNHNY, CDR2 SVGAGI (reference sequence). The CDR3 consists of 14 residues. Sequencing was carried out using PBMCs. This TCR derives from a man between 40 and 49 years old in good health and CMV-seropositive. This chain joins TRBV6-6 and TRBJ2-5; 7 bases are a match to TRBD1. The J call may be incorrect, as the DNA end agrees better with TRBJ2-7. DNA for the CDR3: TGTGCCAGCACCCTGACAGGGATCTCCTACGAGCAGTACTTC. Protein sequence: CASTLTGISYEQYF.